This record covers a single TCR beta chain. The data belong to a study of CD8 T cells in Susac syndrome. In germline, CDR1 is MNHEY, CDR2 SMNVEV (reference sequence). The CDR3 spans 14 residues. The ends were cut back, 10 bases at V and 0 bases at J, with 13 bases in the middle. The multiple sclerosis controls were treatment-naive patients with relapsing-remitting disease that was stable or active. TEMRA cells underwent FACS enrichment and CD8+ and CD4+ T cells underwent negative isolation. Reverse transcription of roughly 0.5 to 1 ug RNA was carried out with random hexamers. MiXCR, run by TCRdb on the immunoSEQ multiplex PCR reads, gives a single entry per CDR3 protein. Here the sample spans about 210,000 distinct CDR3 sequences, about 96% being singletons.

Sequenced sample: CD4+ T cells from PBMCs. This sequence joins TRBV27 and TRBJ2-4; D is possibly TRBD1 (5 bases). The receptor was isolated from a human donor with multiple sclerosis. CDR3 sequence reads: CAKLQTVAKNIQYF. In nucleotides, the CDR3 is TGTGCCAAACTACAGACAGTAGCCAAAAACATTCAGTACTTC.